A single TCR beta chain is shown here with its context. Clones were sequenced by immunoSEQ multiplex PCR, and TCRdb holds only the in-frame ones, with some missing. The sample consists of 80,000 to 100,000 clones, roughly 92% of them appearing once. V dropped 0 bases and J dropped 5; count of bases not matched to a gene: 9. Germline assignment: CDR1 MNHEY and CDR2 SMNVEV (reference sequence). CDR3 length: 18 amino acids. Every single patient, without exception, relapsed after autologous stem cell transplantation, and brentuximab vedotin exposure varied. This sample was included in a study of PD-1 blockade in classical Hodgkin lymphoma. Background on the study: Intravenous nivolumab at 3 mg/kg was given to patients every 2 weeks.

The V gene is TRBV27, the J gene TRBJ2-7; 14 nucleotides line up with TRBD2. This TCR was sampled from a human donor with classical Hodgkin lymphoma. The input for sequencing was peripheral blood mononuclear cells (PBMCs), taken at baseline. CDR3 loop: CASSLSGTSGSGVNEQYF. CDR3 coding DNA: TGTGCCAGCAGTTTATCGGGGACTAGCGGGAGTGGAGTTAACGAGCAGTACTTC.